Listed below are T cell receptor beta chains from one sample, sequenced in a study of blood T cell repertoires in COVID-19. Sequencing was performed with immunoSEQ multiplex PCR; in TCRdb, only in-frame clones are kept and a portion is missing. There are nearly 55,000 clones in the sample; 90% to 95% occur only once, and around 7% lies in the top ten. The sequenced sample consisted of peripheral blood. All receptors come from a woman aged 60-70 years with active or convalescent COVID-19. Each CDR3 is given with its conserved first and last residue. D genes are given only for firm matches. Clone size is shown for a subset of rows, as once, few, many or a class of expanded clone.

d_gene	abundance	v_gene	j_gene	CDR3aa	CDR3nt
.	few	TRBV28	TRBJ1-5	CASSLESAADQPQHF	TGTGCCAGCAGTTTAGAGTCGGCAGCGGATCAGCCCCAGCATTTT
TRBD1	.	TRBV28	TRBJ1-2	CASGDRNYGYTF	TGTGCCAGCGGGGACAGAAACTATGGCTACACCTTC
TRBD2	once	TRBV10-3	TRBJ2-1	CPIRATRGGGTVGWGYNEQFF	TGTCCCATCCGGGCAACTCGCGGGGGGGGAACCGTTGGATGGGGTTACAATGAGCAGTTCTTC
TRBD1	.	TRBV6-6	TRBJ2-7	CASSYSPGQGYEQYF	TGTGCCAGCAGTTACTCGCCGGGACAGGGCTACGAGCAGTACTTC
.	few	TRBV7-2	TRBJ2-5	CASSPVQTGLGETQYF	TGTGCCAGCAGCCCTGTCCAGACAGGACTGGGGGAGACCCAGTACTTC
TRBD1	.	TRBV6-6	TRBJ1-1	CASTDRAPLWTEAFF	TGTGCCAGCACTGACAGGGCCCCTTTGTGGACTGAAGCTTTCTTT
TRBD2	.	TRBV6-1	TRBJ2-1	CASSERLAGGREQFF	TGTGCCAGCAGTGAACGGCTAGCGGGAGGCCGGGAGCAGTTCTTC
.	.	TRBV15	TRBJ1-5	CATSRGRGMRDQPQHF	TGTGCCACCAGCAGAGGTAGAGGGATGCGGGATCAGCCCCAGCATTTT
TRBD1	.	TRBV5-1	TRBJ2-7	CASSLGIRDSLTYEQYF	TGCGCCAGCAGCCTTGGCATCCGGGACAGCCTAACCTACGAGCAGTACTTC
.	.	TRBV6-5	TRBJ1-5	CASRQGYNQPQHF	TGTGCCAGCAGGCAGGGTTACAATCAGCCCCAGCATTTT
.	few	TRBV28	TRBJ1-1	CASSSPRRAAFF	TGTGCCAGCAGTTCCCCCCGGAGGGCGGCTTTCTTT
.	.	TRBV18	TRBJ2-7	CASSPTPSEQYF	TGTGCCAGCTCTCCCACTCCGTCCGAGCAGTACTTC
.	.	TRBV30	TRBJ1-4	CAWSPTGEPNEKLFF	TGTGCCTGGAGTCCCACAGGCGAGCCTAATGAAAAACTGTTTTTT
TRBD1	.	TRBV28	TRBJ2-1	CASSLGAGQGIFF	TGTGCCAGCAGTTTAGGTGCGGGACAGGGGATATTCTTC
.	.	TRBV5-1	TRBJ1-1	CASSEQGDTEAFF	TGCGCCAGCAGCGAACAGGGTGACACTGAAGCTTTCTTT
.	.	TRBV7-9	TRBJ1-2	CASSTWTSSYGYTF	TGTGCCAGCAGCACCTGGACAAGCAGCTATGGCTACACCTTC
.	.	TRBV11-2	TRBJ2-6	CASSLVASVLTF	TGTGCCAGCAGCTTAGTCGCTAGCGTCCTGACTTTC
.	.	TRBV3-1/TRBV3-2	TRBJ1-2	CASSLREARGYTF	TGTGCCAGCAGTTTAAGGGAGGCGCGAGGCTACACCTTC
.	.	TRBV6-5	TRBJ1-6	CASKPTGSYNSPLHF	TGTGCCAGCAAACCTACCGGCTCCTATAATTCACCCCTCCACTTT
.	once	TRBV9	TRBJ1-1	CASSPADSPSLNTEAFF	TGTGCCAGCAGCCCCGCTGACAGCCCTAGTTTGAACACTGAAGCTTTCTTT
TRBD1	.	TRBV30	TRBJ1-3	CAWSPPDRGRPGNTIYF	TGTGCCTGGAGTCCTCCGGACAGGGGGAGGCCGGGAAACACCATATATTTT
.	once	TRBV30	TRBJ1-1	CAWKVGYGNTEAFF	TGTGCCTGGAAGGTCGGGTACGGGAACACTGAAGCTTTCTTT
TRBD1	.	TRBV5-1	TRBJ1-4	CASSLVAGGQGFEKLFF	TGCGCCAGCAGCTTAGTCGCCGGGGGACAGGGGTTTGAAAAACTGTTTTTT
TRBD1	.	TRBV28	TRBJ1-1	CASNQAGTGLNTEAFF	TGTGCCAGCAATCAAGCGGGGACAGGGCTTAACACTGAAGCTTTCTTT
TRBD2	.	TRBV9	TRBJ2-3	CASSVGTSGPDTQYF	TGTGCCAGCAGCGTAGGAACTAGCGGGCCGGATACGCAGTATTTT
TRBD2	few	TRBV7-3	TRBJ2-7	CASSLTYAVGGQEQYF	TGTGCCAGCAGCTTAACGTATGCTGTGGGAGGGCAGGAGCAGTACTTC
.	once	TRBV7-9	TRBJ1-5	CASSLGGSSNQPQHF	TGTGCCAGCAGCTTAGGGGGCAGCAGCAATCAGCCCCAGCATTTT
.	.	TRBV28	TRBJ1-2	CASSSYYPGNYGYTF	TGTGCCAGCAGTTCCTACTACCCGGGAAACTATGGCTACACCTTC
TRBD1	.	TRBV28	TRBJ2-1	CASSLQGAGDNEQFF	TGTGCCAGCAGCCTCCAGGGGGCAGGGGACAATGAGCAGTTCTTC
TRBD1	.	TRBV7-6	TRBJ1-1	CASSFSQGTANTEAFF	TGTGCCAGCAGCTTCAGTCAAGGGACAGCGAACACTGAAGCTTTCTTT
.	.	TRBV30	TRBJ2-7	CAWSGKSQYEQYF	TGTGCCTGGAGCGGGAAAAGCCAGTACGAGCAGTACTTC
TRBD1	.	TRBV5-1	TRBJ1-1	CASSLVGQQGAEAFF	TGCGCCAGCAGCTTGGTAGGCCAACAGGGGGCCGAAGCTTTCTTT
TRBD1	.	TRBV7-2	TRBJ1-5	CASSPRQGPQPQHF	TGTGCCAGCAGCCCCCGACAGGGGCCTCAGCCCCAGCATTTT
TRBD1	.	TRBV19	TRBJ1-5	CASSPEPPGTANNQPQHF	TGTGCCAGTAGTCCCGAACCCCCCGGGACAGCCAATAATCAGCCCCAGCATTTT
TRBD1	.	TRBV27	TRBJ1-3	CASSTGGKGNTIYF	TGTGCCAGCAGTACAGGGGGTAAAGGAAACACCATATATTTT
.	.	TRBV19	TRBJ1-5	CASNSVSGVNQPQHF	TGTGCCAGTAACTCCGTATCAGGGGTGAATCAGCCCCAGCATTTT
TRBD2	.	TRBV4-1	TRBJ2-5	CASSQDTGLAGEETQYF	TGCGCCAGCAGCCAAGATACAGGACTAGCGGGAGAAGAGACCCAGTACTTC
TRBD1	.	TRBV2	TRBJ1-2	CAQGEAGGYGYTF	TGTGCCCAGGGGGAGGCAGGGGGGTATGGCTACACCTTC
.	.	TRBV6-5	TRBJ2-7	CASSYGGEQYF	TGTGCCAGCAGTTACGGAGGAGAGCAGTACTTC
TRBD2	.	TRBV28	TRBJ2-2	CASSLLAGVTNTGELFF	TGTGCCAGCAGTTTATTAGCGGGAGTCACGAACACCGGGGAGCTGTTTTTT
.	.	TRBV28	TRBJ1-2	CASREVITYGYTF	TGTGCCAGCAGAGAGGTAATCACCTATGGCTACACCTTC
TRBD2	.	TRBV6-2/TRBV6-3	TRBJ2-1	CASSYSRGGRAYNEQFF	TGTGCCAGCAGTTACTCGAGGGGCGGGAGGGCCTACAATGAGCAGTTCTTC
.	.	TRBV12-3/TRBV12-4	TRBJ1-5	CASSRDFNQPQHF	TGTGCCAGCAGTCGGGACTTTAATCAGCCCCAGCATTTT
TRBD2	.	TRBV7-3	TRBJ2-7	CASSLPAVAGRHEQYF	TGTGCCAGCAGCTTACCGGCGGTAGCGGGGCGGCACGAGCAGTACTTC
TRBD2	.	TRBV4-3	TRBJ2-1	CASSQDVPSGSPYNEQFF	TGCGCCAGCAGCCAAGATGTCCCTAGCGGGAGCCCCTACAATGAGCAGTTCTTC
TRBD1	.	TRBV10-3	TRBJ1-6	CAISGTGNSPLHF	TGTGCCATCTCCGGGACAGGGAATTCACCCCTCCACTTT
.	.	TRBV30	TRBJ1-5	CAWSSSGGRGQPQHF	TGTGCCTGGAGCTCTTCGGGAGGGAGAGGGCAGCCCCAGCATTTT
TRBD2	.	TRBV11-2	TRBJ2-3	CASSSGGPADTQYF	TGTGCCAGCAGCTCGGGAGGGCCTGCAGATACGCAGTATTTT
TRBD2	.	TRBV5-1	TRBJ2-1	CASSFSSGTYNEQFF	TGCGCCAGCAGCTTCTCTAGCGGGACTTACAATGAGCAGTTCTTC
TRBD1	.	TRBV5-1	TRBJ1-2	CASSLGGQGAYTF	TGCGCCAGCAGCTTGGGCGGACAGGGGGCCTACACCTTC
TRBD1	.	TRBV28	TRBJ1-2	CATRTGDHGYTF	TGTGCCACCCGGACAGGAGATCATGGCTACACCTTC
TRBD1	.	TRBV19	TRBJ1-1	CASRPPDRPNTEAFF	TGTGCCAGTAGGCCCCCGGACAGGCCGAACACTGAAGCTTTCTTT
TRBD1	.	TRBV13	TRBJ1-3	CASSSRTGLGNTIYF	TGTGCCAGCAGCTCCCGGACAGGGCTAGGAAACACCATATATTTT
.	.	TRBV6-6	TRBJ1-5	CASSYSTGYSNQPQHF	TGTGCCAGCAGTTACTCGACGGGGTATAGCAATCAGCCCCAGCATTTT
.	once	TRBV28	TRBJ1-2	CASSLQGGGYTF	TGTGCCAGCAGTTTACAGGGAGGTGGCTACACCTTC
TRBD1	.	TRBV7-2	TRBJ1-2	CASSQRTGANYGYTF	TGTGCCAGCAGCCAACGGACAGGGGCTAACTATGGCTACACCTTC
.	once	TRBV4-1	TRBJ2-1	CASSQAPEAYNEQFF	TGCGCCAGCAGCCAAGCTCCGGAGGCCTACAATGAGCAGTTCTTC
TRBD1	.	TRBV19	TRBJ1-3	CASSPKGQGKGNTIYF	TGTGCCAGTAGTCCTAAGGGACAGGGCAAGGGAAACACCATATATTTT